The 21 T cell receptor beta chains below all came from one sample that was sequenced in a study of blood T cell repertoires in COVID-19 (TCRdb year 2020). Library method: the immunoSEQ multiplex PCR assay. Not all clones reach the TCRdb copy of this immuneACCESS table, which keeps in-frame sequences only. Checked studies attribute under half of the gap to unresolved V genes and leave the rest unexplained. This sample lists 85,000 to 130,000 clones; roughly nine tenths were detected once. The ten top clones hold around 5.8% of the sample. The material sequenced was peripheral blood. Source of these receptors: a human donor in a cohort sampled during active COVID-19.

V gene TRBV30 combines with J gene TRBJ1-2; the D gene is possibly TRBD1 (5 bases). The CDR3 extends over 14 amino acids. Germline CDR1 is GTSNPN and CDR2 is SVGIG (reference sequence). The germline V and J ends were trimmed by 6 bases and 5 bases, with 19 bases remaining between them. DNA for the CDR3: TGTGCCTGCCCTCGAGGAGGGGTTGGGTATGGCTACACCTTC. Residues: CACPRGGVGYGYTF.

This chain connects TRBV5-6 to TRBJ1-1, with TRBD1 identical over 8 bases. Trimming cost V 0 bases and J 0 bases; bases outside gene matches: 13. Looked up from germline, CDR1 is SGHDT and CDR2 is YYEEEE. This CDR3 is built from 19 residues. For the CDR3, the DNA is TGTGCCAGCAGCTTGGTAGGTGTCAGGGGGCGGCTACTGAACACTGAAGCTTTCTTT. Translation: CASSLVGVRGRLLNTEAFF.

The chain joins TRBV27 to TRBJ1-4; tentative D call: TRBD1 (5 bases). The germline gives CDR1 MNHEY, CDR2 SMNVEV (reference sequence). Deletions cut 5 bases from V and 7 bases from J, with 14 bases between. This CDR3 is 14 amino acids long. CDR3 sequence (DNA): TGTGCCAGCAGTAGGCAGGGTGAAGGTGAAAAACTGTTTTTT. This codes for CASSRQGEGEKLFF. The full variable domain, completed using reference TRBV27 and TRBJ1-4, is EAQVTQNPRYLITVTGKKLTVTCSQNMNHEYMSWYRQDPGLGLRQIYYSMNVEVTDKGDVPEGYKVSRKEKRNFPLILESPSPNQTSLYFCASSRQGEGEKLFFGSGTQLSVL.

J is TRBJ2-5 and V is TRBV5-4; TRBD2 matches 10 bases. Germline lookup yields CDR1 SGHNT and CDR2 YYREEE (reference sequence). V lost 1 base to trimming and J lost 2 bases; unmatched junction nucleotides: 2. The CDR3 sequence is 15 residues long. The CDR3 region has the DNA TGTGCCAGCAGCTTGTTAGCGGGGGGACAAGAGACCCAGTACTTC. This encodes CASSLLAGGQETQYF.

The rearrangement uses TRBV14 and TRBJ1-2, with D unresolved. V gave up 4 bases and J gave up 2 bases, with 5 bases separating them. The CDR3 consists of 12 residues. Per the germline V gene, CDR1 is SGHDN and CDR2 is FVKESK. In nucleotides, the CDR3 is TGTGCCAGCAGCCTACAGAACTATGGCTACACCTTC. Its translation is CASSLQNYGYTF. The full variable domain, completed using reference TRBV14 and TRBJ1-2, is EAGVTQFPSHSVIEKGQTVTLRCDPISGHDNLYWYRRVMGKEIKFLLHFVKESKQDESGMPNNRFLAERTGGTYSTLKVQPAELEDSGVYFCASSLQNYGYTFGSGTRLTVV.

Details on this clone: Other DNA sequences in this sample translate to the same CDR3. The CDR3 DNA follows: TGCAGCGTCCGAGACTACGAGCAGTACTTC. Its protein product is CSVRDYEQYF. This chain uses TRBV29-1 with TRBJ2-7; D gene ambiguous. Germline loops: CDR1 SQVTM, CDR2 ANQGSEA. This CDR3 region has 10 residues. Trimming left V 6 bases short and J 3 bases short, with 6 bases between.

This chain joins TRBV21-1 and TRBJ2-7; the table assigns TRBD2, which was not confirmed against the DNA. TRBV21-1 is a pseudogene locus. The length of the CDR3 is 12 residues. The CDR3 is CASSKEVREQYF. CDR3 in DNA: TGTGCCAGCAGCAAAGAGGTGCGGGAGCAGTACTTC.

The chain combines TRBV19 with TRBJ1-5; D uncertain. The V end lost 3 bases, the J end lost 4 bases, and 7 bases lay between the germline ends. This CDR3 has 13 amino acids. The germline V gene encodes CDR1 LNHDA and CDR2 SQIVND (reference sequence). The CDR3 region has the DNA TGTGCCAGTAGTATGCGGGGAAATCAGCCCCAGCATTTT. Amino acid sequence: CASSMRGNQPQHF.

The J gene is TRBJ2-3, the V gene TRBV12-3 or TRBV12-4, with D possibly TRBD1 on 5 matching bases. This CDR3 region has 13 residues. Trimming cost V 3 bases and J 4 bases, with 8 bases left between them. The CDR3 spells CASSLGPADTQYF. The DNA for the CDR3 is TGTGCCAGCAGTTTGGGGCCCGCAGATACGCAGTATTTT.

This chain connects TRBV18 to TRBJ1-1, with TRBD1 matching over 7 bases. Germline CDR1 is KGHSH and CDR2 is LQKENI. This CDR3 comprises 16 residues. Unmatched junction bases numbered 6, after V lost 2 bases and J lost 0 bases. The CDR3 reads CASSPKGQTMNTEAFF. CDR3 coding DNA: TGTGCCAGCTCACCAAAGGGACAGACCATGAACACTGAAGCTTTCTTT.

CDR3 nucleotide sequence: TGCAGCGTTGCAGCAGGGCGTAGAGAGACCCAGTACTTC. Protein sequence: CSVAAGRRETQYF. The chain employs TRBV29-1 and TRBJ2-5; weak D call: TRBD1 (5 bases). Germline CDR1 SQVTM, CDR2 ANQGSEA. The CDR3 has 13 residues. V dropped 4 bases and J dropped 4 bases, with 13 bases sitting between them.

DNA of the CDR3: TGCAGCGTTGAACAGGCTGTCACTGAAGCTTTCTTT. It translates to CSVEQAVTEAFF. The rearrangement uses TRBV29-1 and TRBJ1-1; no definite D call. V lost 2 bases, J lost 4 bases, and 8 bases lay in between. CDR3 length equals 12 residues. The germline gives CDR1 SQVTM, CDR2 ANQGSEA.

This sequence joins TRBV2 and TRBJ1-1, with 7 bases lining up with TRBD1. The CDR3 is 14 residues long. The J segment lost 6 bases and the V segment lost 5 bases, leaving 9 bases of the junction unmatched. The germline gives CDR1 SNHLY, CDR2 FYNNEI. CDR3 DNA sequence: TGTGCCAGCAGTCTTATTACAGGGGAGTCTGAAGCTTTCTTT. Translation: CASSLITGESEAFF. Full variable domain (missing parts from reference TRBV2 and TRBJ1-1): EPEVTQTPSHQVTQMGQEVILRCVPISNHLYFYWYRQILGQKVEFLVSFYNNEISEKSEIFDDQFSVERPDGSNFTLKIRSTKLEDSAMYFCASSLITGESEAFFGQGTRLTVV.

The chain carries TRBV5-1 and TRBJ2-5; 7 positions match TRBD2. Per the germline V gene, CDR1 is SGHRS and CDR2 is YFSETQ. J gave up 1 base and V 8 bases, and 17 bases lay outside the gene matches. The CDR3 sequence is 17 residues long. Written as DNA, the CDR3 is TGCGCCAGTCACCCCTGGGAGGGTAAAGGGGTCCAAGAGACCCAGTACTTC. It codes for CASHPWEGKGVQETQYF.

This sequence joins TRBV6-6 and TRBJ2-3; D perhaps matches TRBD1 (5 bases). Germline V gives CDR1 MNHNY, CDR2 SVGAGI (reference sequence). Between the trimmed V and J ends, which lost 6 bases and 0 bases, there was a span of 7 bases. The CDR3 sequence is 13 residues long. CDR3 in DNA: TGTGCCAGCAGGGGGCCTAGCACAGATACGCAGTATTTT. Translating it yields CASRGPSTDTQYF.

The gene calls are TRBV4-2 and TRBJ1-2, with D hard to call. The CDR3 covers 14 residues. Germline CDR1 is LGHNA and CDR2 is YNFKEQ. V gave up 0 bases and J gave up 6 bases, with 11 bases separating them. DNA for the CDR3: TGTGCCAGCAGCCAAGATCTGGCGGAGGATGGCTACACCTTC. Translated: CASSQDLAEDGYTF.

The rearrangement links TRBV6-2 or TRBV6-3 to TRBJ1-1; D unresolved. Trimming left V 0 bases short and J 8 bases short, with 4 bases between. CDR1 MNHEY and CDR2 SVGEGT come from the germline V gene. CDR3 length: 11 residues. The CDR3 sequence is CASSYSTEAFF. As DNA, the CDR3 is TGTGCCAGCAGTTACTCGACAGAAGCTTTCTTT.

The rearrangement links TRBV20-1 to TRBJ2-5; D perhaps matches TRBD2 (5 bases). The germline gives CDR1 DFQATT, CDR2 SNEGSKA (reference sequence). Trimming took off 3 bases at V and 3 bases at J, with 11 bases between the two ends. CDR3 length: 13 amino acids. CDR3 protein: CSASRGVEETQYF. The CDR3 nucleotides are TGCAGTGCTAGTCGGGGTGTGGAAGAGACCCAGTACTTC.

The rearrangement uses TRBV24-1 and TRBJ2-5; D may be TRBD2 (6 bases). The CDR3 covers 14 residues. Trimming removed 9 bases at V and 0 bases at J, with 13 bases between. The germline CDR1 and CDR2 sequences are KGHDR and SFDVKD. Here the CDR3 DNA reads TGTGCCACCTCGGAGGGGCCAGACCAAGAGACCCAGTACTTC. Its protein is CATSEGPDQETQYF.

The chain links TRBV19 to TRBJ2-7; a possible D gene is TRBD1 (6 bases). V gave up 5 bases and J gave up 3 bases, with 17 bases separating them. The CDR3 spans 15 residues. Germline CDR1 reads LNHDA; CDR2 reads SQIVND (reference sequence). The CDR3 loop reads CASSSSTGLDYEQYF. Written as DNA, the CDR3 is TGTGCCAGTAGTTCCTCGACAGGTTTGGACTACGAGCAGTACTTC.

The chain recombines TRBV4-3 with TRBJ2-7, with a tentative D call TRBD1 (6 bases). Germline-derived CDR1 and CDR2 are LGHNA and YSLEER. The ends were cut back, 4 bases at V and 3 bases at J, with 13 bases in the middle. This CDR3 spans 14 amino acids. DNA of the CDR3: TGCGCCAGCAGCCTTGGCAGGGGATACTACGAGCAGTACTTC. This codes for CASSLGRGYYEQYF.